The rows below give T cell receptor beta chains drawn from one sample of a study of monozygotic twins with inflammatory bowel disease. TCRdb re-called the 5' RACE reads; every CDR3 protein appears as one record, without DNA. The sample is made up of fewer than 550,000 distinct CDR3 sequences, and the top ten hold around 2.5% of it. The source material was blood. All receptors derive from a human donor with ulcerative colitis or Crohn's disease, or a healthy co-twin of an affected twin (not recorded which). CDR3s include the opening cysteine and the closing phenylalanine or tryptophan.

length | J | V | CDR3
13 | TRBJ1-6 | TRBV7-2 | CASCGSYNSPLHF
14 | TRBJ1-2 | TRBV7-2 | CASSPSGGTDGYTF
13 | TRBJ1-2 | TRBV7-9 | CASSLPGRYGYTF
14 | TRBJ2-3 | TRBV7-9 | CASSPTEGTDTQYF
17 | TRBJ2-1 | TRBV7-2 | CASTRTGLAGGSNEQFF
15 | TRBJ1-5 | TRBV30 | CAWSGGGGSNQPQHF
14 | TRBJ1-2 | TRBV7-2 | CASSLRGVGDGYTF
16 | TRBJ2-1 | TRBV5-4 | CASSLAVGLDRNEQFF
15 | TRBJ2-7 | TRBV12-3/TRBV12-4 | CASSGYGTGSAEQYF
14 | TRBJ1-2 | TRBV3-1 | CASSQISSGVGYTF
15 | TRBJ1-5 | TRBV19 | CASTPYLYSNQPQHF
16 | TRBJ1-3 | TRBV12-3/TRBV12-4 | CASSLAGGLSGNTIYF
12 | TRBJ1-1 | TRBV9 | CASSALGTEAFF
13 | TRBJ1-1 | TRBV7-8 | CASSSRVLTEAFF
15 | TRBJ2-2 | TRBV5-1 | CASSKGTSGSGELFF
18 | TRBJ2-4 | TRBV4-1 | CASSHGLAGDLAKNMQYF
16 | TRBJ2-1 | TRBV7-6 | CASSRDAAGGYNEQFF
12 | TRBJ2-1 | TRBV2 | CASKWRYNEQFF
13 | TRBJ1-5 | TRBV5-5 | CASSRLPDQPQHF
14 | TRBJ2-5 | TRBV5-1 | CASSLAAARETQYF
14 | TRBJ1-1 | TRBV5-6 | CASSLGVIWAEAFF
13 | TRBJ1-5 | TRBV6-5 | CASSWTGAQPQHF
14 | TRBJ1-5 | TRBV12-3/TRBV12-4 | CASSLRRAPQPQHF
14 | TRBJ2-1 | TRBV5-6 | CASSLRWRGNEQFF
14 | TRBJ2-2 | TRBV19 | CASSIGAKTGELFF